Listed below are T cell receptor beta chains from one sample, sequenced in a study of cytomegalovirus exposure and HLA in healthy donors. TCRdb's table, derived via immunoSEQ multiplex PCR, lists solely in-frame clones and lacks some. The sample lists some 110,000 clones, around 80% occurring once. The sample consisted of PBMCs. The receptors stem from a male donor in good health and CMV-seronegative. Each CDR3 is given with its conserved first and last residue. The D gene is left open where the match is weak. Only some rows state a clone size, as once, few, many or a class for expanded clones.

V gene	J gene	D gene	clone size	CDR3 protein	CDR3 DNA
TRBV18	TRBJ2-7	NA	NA	CASSESSYEQYF	TGTGCCAGCTCCGAGAGCTCCTACGAGCAGTACTTC
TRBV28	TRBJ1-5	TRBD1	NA	CASKGRDSRNQPQHF	TGTGCCAGCAAGGGCCGGGACAGCAGAAATCAGCCCCAGCATTTT
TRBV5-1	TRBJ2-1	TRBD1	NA	CASSLVSGTGGNEQFF	TGCGCCAGCAGCTTGGTCTCCGGGACAGGGGGTAATGAGCAGTTCTTC
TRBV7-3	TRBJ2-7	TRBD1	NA	CASSPRPGTGYHEQYF	TGTGCCAGCAGCCCACGCCCCGGGACAGGGTACCACGAGCAGTACTTC
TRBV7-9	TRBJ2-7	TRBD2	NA	CASSSGRTFYEQYF	TGTGCCAGCAGTAGCGGGAGGACCTTCTACGAGCAGTACTTC
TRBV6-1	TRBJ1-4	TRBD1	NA	CASSAIGGQGFYEKLFF	TGTGCCAGCAGTGCCATTGGGGGACAGGGGTTTTATGAAAAACTGTTTTTT
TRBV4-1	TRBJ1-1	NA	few	CASSRGGSDTEAFF	TGCGCCAGCAGCCGTGGGGGGAGCGACACTGAAGCTTTCTTT
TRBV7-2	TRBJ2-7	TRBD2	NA	CASSVRLAGVSF	TGTGCCAGCAGCGTTCGACTAGCGGGCGTAAGCTTC
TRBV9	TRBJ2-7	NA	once	CASSVSPNTQAGSYEQYF	TGTGCCAGCAGCGTATCCCCGAACACGCAGGCCGGATCCTACGAGCAGTACTTC
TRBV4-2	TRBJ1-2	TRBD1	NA	CASSQGTGSGYGYTF	TGTGCCAGCAGCCAGGGGACAGGGAGCGGCTATGGTTACACCTTC
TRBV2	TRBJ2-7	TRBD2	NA	CASSERGSLTYEQYF	TGTGCCAGCAGTGAACGCGGGAGCCTTACCTACGAGCAGTACTTC
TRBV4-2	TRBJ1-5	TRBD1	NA	CASSPERTGGGNQPQHF	TGTGCCAGCAGCCCCGAACGGACAGGGGGCGGTAATCAGCCCCAGCATTTT
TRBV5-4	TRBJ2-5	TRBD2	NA	CASSPGLAGGPEETQYF	TGTGCCAGCAGCCCGGGACTAGCGGGAGGGCCGGAAGAGACCCAGTACTTC
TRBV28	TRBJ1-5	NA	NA	CASTGVSNQPQHF	TGTGCCAGCACAGGGGTCAGCAATCAGCCCCAGCATTTT
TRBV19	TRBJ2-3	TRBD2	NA	CASSMKLAGFTDTQYF	TGTGCCAGTAGTATGAAACTAGCGGGTTTCACAGATACGCAGTATTTT
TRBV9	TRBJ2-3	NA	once	CASSLGGGGRDTQYF	TGTGCCAGCAGCCTAGGGGGGGGAGGTCGAGATACGCAGTATTTT
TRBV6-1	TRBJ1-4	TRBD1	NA	CASRMGTGSSEKLFF	TGTGCCAGCAGGATGGGGACAGGGTCTAGTGAAAAACTGTTTTTT
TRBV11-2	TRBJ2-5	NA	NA	CASSLSGVRRETQYF	TGTGCCAGCAGCTTATCCGGGGTACGGAGGGAGACCCAGTACTTC
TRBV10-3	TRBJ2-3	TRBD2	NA	CAISGSGEDTQYF	TGTGCCATCAGCGGGAGCGGGGAGGATACGCAGTATTTT
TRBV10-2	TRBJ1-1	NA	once	CASSELVAGLTEAFF	TGCGCCAGCAGTGAGTTGGTGGCAGGCTTGACTGAAGCTTTCTTT
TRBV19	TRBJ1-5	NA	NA	CASSIGAGLSNQPQHF	TGTGCCAGTAGTATAGGGGCAGGGCTGAGCAATCAGCCCCAGCATTTT
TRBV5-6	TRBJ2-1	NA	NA	CASSRTVSYNEQFF	TGTGCCAGCAGCCGGACAGTCTCCTACAATGAGCAGTTCTTC
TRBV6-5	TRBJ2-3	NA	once	CASSYSFGGSDTQYF	TGTGCCAGCAGTTACTCCTTCGGAGGGTCAGATACGCAGTATTTT
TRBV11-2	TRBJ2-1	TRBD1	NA	CASSGPGQGSYNEQFF	TGTGCCAGCAGCGGTCCGGGACAGGGGTCCTACAATGAGCAGTTCTTC
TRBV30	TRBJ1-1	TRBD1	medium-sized	CAWSNDRGGTEAFF	TGTGCCTGGAGTAATGACAGGGGTGGCACTGAAGCTTTCTTT
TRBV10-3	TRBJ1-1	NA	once	CAISETAGYSEAFF	TGTGCCATCAGTGAGACCGCAGGGTACTCTGAAGCTTTCTTT
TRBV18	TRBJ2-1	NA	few	CASSPPSLSSYNEQFF	TGTGCCAGCTCACCACCCTCCCTTAGCTCCTACAATGAGCAGTTCTTC
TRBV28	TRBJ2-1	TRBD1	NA	CASSPRTGGVEQFF	TGTGCCAGCAGTCCGCGGACAGGGGGCGTTGAGCAGTTCTTC
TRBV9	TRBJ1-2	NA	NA	CASRGRDPPGYTF	TGTGCCAGCAGGGGGCGCGACCCCCCTGGCTACACCTTC
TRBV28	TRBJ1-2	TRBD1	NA	CASNNPGTDYGYTF	TGTGCCAGCAATAACCCCGGGACAGATTATGGCTACACCTTC
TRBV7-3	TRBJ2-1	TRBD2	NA	CASSLTRTSGKNEQFF	TGTGCCAGCAGCTTAACAAGGACTAGCGGGAAAAATGAGCAGTTCTTC
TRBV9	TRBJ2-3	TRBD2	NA	CASSVNSGSPDTQYF	TGTGCCAGCAGCGTAAATAGCGGGAGCCCAGATACGCAGTATTTT